Listed below are T cell receptor beta chains from one sample, sequenced in a study of response to subunit inactivated influenza vaccine. TCRdb re-analysed the RT-PCR reads in MiXCR, keeping a single row per CDR3 protein. In the table there are around 600,000 distinct CDR3 sequences, around 10% of which are singletons. These data were likewise used in another study, on T cells expressing NK-cell markers.

This specimen consisted of PBMCs from blood, obtained on the day of vaccination. The source is a man aged 45-60 years who received an inactivated influenza vaccine. Both conserved end residues are trimmed from each CDR3. Each record gives: V gene, clone size, CDR3 protein. Expanded clones get a size class; other rows say once, few or many, or leave the size out.

>TRBV5-6|few
ASSRALTEQY
>TRBV20-1|few
SARDSGSSYNEQF
>TRBV7-8|-
ASSPRTSVTSTDTQY
>TRBV20-1|many
SATQGDGSPLH
>TRBV20-1|-
SARSVIAADTQY
>TRBV28|many
ASGQGSTYNEQF
>TRBV28|many
ASKNLAGGGTDTQY
>TRBV29-1|-
SVGTNLRHEQY
>TRBV5-1|-
ASSSLAGESGELF
>TRBV6-1|few
ASSELSATRSPLH
>TRBV6-5|few
ASSYIGLGAEDTQY
>TRBV10-3|few
AVGSGTESYNEQF
>TRBV5-5|many
ASGLGYDQPQH
>TRBV27|-
ASTLTAQDPTDTQY
>TRBV28|-
ASSFPDRGYEQY
>TRBV9|few
ASSESSGLSYEQY